These 19 T cell receptor beta chains were sequenced from one sample in a study of blood T cell repertoires in COVID-19. Sequenced by immunoSEQ multiplex PCR; TCRdb stores in-frame clones only, minus some. The repertoire holds 150,000 or so clones, with roughly 85% as singletons. Specimen: peripheral blood. The receptors were sampled from a man between 60 and 70 years old with acute or convalescent COVID-19.

The chain employs TRBV12-3 or TRBV12-4 and TRBJ1-1; tentatively, D is TRBD1 (5 bases). The CDR3 sequence is 13 residues long. The V and J ends lost 3 bases and 7 bases respectively, with 12 bases between them. The CDR3: CASSLNGGGEAFF. In DNA form, the CDR3 reads TGTGCCAGCAGTTTGAATGGGGGAGGTGAAGCTTTCTTT.

The chain joins TRBV30 to TRBJ1-5; no clear D. CDR1 and CDR2 from the germline V gene are GTSNPN and SVGIG (reference sequence). The CDR3 runs 12 residues. Trimming took off 1 base at V and 7 bases at J, with 8 bases between the two ends. CDR3 nucleotides: TGTGCCTGGAGTGCCTCCGGGCAGCCCCAGCATTTT. This translates into CAWSASGQPQHF.

This clone was recorded only once. V and J are TRBV28 and TRBJ1-5; D may be TRBD1 (6 bases). Trimming removed 6 bases from V and 9 bases from J, with 18 bases in between. The length of the CDR3 is 14 residues. Germline CDR1 is MDHEN and CDR2 is SYDVKM. CDR3 in amino acids: CASRTQGPKGPQHF. CDR3 bases: TGTGCCAGCAGGACACAGGGACCGAAGGGGCCCCAGCATTTT.

CDR3 nucleotide sequence: TGTGCCAGCAGCTTAGCGTTAGTATATAGCAATCAGCCCCAGCATTTT. It is translated as CASSLALVYSNQPQHF. The V call is TRBV7-8, the J call TRBJ1-5, with no clear D. Germline V CDR1 and CDR2: SGHVS, FQNEAQ. The V gene lost 0 bases and the J gene lost 0 bases, with 9 bases spanning the gap. CDR3 length: 16 amino acids. The full variable domain, its missing parts supplied by reference TRBV7-8 and TRBJ1-5, is GAGVSQSPRYKVAKRGQDVALRCDPISGHVSLFWYQQALGQGPEFLTYFQNEAQLDKSGLPSDRFFAERPEGSVSTLKIQRTQQEDSAVYLCASSLALVYSNQPQHFGDGTRLSIL.

The genes are TRBV2 and TRBJ2-1; 9 bases are a match to TRBD2. The germline V gene has CDR1 SNHLY and CDR2 FYNNEI. This CDR3 has 15 residues. V lost 3 bases and J lost 10; bases outside the gene matches: 10. As DNA, the CDR3 is TGTGCCAGCAGTGACCTAGCGGGACTCCTAGACGAGCAGTTCTTC. This encodes CASSDLAGLLDEQFF.

V usage is TRBV11-2 and J usage is TRBJ1-2; 7 nucleotides agree with TRBD1. The trim removed 5 bases at V and 4 bases at J, leaving 19 bases unmatched. The CDR3 sequence is 18 residues long. Germline loops: CDR1 SGHAT, CDR2 FQNNGV. As DNA, the CDR3 is TGTGCCAGCAGCCCGCCCCCGGGACAGACCTCTCCCGGCTATGGCTACACCTTC. Amino acid sequence: CASSPPPGQTSPGYGYTF.

The V and J genes are TRBV3-1 (or the pseudogene TRBV3-2) and TRBJ2-7; 16 nucleotides align to TRBD2. The CDR3 loop spans 20 amino acids. Germline trimming cut 4 bases from V and 3 bases from J; bases unmatched to any gene: 15. The V gene's germline CDR1 is LGHDT and CDR2 YNNKEL (reference sequence). In DNA, the CDR3 is TGTGCCAGCAGCCCAACGCCTGGGACTAGCGGGAGGGCCGTCAACTACGAGCAGTACTTC. Its protein product is CASSPTPGTSGRAVNYEQYF.

The chain has TRBV28 and TRBJ2-3; D might be TRBD1 (5 bases). The V end lost 5 bases, the J end lost 1 base, and 10 bases lay between the germline ends. The CDR3 covers 14 residues. Germline values: CDR1 MDHEN, CDR2 SYDVKM. DNA of the CDR3: TGTGCCAGCAGTACAGGTTGGGGCACAGATACGCAGTATTTT. Amino acids: CASSTGWGTDTQYF.

This clone was found once. This chain joins TRBV28 and TRBJ1-5, with no clear D. CDR1 and CDR2 (germline): MDHEN, SYDVKM. This CDR3 is built from 14 residues. Trimming cost V 6 bases and J 1 base, with 10 bases left between them. The CDR3 bases are TGTGCCAGCAGGGGTCGGGAAAGCAATCAGCCCCAGCATTTT. Translation gives CASRGRESNQPQHF.

The chain uses TRBV11-2 and TRBJ2-7; 9 bases line up with TRBD1. The CDR3 covers 15 residues. The ends lost 4 bases at V and 0 bases at J; junction bases unmatched: 4. Germline lookup yields CDR1 SGHAT and CDR2 FQNNGV. CDR3 nucleotides: TGTGCCAGCAGCTGGGGACAGGGCCCCTCCTACGAGCAGTACTTC. Its protein product is CASSWGQGPSYEQYF.

V and J are TRBV5-1 and TRBJ1-1; 9 bases map to TRBD1. From germline, CDR1 is SGHRS and CDR2 YFSETQ. The V gene end was trimmed by 4 bases and the J gene end by 4 bases; junction bases not matched to a gene: 5. The CDR3 consists of 14 residues. Here the CDR3 DNA reads TGCGCCAGCAGCGCGACAGGGGGATCCACTGAAGCTTTCTTT. Translating gives CASSATGGSTEAFF.

The rearrangement links TRBV27 to TRBJ2-3; TRBD2 aligns across 8 bases. CDR3 length equals 14 residues. The germline CDR1 and CDR2 sequences are MNHEY and SMNVEV (reference sequence). The V segment lost 6 bases and the J segment 4 bases; nucleotides outside the gene matches: 6. The DNA for the CDR3 is TGTGCCAGCAGGAACGCGGGAGGTGCAGATACGCAGTATTTT. Amino acids: CASRNAGGADTQYF.

This rearrangement joins TRBV5-8 to TRBJ1-1; D may be TRBD1 (5 bases). V gave up 1 base and J gave up 4 bases, with 11 bases separating them. CDR3 size: 14 residues. From germline, CDR1 is SGHTS and CDR2 YDEGEE. The CDR3 DNA reads as TGTGCCAGCAGCTTGTATTCAGGGCTCACTGAAGCTTTCTTT. Its translation is CASSLYSGLTEAFF.

This rearrangement joins TRBV19 to TRBJ2-2; tentatively, D is TRBD1 (5 bases). The CDR3 loop spans 14 amino acids. CDR1 and CDR2 from the germline V gene are LNHDA and SQIVND (reference sequence). Trimming shortened V by 3 bases and J by 2 bases, and 7 bases separated the two germline ends. Written as DNA, the CDR3 is TGTGCCAGTAGTATCGACAGAAACACCGGGGAGCTGTTTTTT. The encoded protein is CASSIDRNTGELFF. The full variable domain, its missing parts supplied by reference TRBV19 and TRBJ2-2, is DGGITQSPKYLFRKEGQNVTLSCEQNLNHDAMYWYRQDPGQGLRLIYYSQIVNDFQKGDIAEGYSVSREKKESFPLTVTSAQKNPTAFYLCASSIDRNTGELFFGEGSRLTVL.

V gene TRBV27 combines with J gene TRBJ1-1; TRBD1 is a possible D gene (5 bases). The CDR3 length is 15 residues. V was cut by 5 bases and J by 1 base, with 14 bases left in between. Per the germline V gene, CDR1 is MNHEY and CDR2 is SMNVEV (reference sequence). The CDR3 DNA reads as TGTGCCAGCAGTCTCCGACAGTCTTGGAACACTGAAGCTTTCTTT. Protein: CASSLRQSWNTEAFF.

This chain joins TRBV27 and TRBJ2-7; 8 nucleotides align to TRBD2. The J segment lost 4 bases and the V segment lost 2 bases, leaving 10 bases of the junction unmatched. The CDR3 runs to 16 residues. Germline CDR1 is MNHEY and CDR2 is SMNVEV (reference sequence). CDR3 DNA: TGTGCCAGCAGTTTACGGGGCGGGGGGTCTACATACGAGCAGTACTTC. This sequence encodes CASSLRGGGSTYEQYF.

This chain links TRBV10-2 with TRBJ1-2, with D perhaps TRBD1 (6 bases). Deletions cut 4 bases from V and 4 bases from J, with 16 bases between. Germline V gives CDR1 WSHSY, CDR2 SAAADI. This CDR3 comprises 15 residues. CDR3 region: CASSALQGFFYGYTF. CDR3 bases: TGCGCCAGCAGTGCGTTACAGGGTTTCTTCTATGGCTACACCTTC.

The chain couples TRBV6-5 to TRBJ2-7; D is perhaps TRBD2 (8 bases). This CDR3 is built from 11 residues. Trimming left V 8 bases short and J 11 bases short, with 16 bases between. CDR1 and CDR2 (germline): MNHEY, SVGAGI. The chain's CDR3 is CASGTGGGEYF. In nucleotides, the CDR3 is TGTGCCAGCGGAACGGGAGGGGGCGAGTACTTC.

DNA for the CDR3: TGTGCCTGGACTTTAGGGGACAGGCAAGGCTATGGCTACACCTTC. It specifies CAWTLGDRQGYGYTF. The chain recombines TRBV30 with TRBJ1-2, with TRBD1 matching 8 bases. Germline CDR1 GTSNPN, CDR2 SVGIG (reference sequence). J gave up 4 bases and V 4 bases, and 11 bases lay outside the gene matches. The CDR3 loop spans 15 amino acids.